One sample yielded the 8 T cell receptor beta chains listed below, sequenced in a study of kidney transplant recipient with SARS-CoV-2 infection. TCRdb reprocessed the reads via MiXCR and lists one record per CDR3 protein. This table has fewer than 250,000 distinct CDR3 sequences, about 28% appearing once. Sequences were derived from a blood sample, sampled at baseline and on day 111 from a kidney transplant recipient. These receptors originate from a young adult male patient who had COVID-19 and was a kidney transplant recipient. Some T cells could come from the graft donor.

This clonotype was counted many times. The chain combines TRBV7-3 with TRBJ1-1; D not certain. Germline assignment: CDR1 SGHTA and CDR2 FQGTGA. The CDR3 has 13 residues. V was trimmed by 5 bases and J by 4 bases, leaving 11 bases between them. The CDR3 bases are TGTGCCAGCAGCCAAGCGGCGGGCACTGAAGCTTTCTTT. Its protein is CASSQAAGTEAFF. Looking up the rest from reference TRBV7-3 and TRBJ1-1 gives the full variable domain: GAGVSQTPSNKVTEKGKYVELRCDPISGHTALYWYRQSLGQGPEFLIYFQGTGAADDSGLPNDRFFAVRPEGSVSTLKIQRTERGDSAVYLCASSQAAGTEAFFGQGTRLTVV.

As regards this clonotype: This could be a read error, since a much larger clone is one nucleotide away. The V call is TRBV18, the J call TRBJ2-7; TRBD1 aligns across 11 bases. This CDR3 is 14 amino acids long. Germline CDR1 and CDR2: KGHSH and LQKENI. The CDR3 region has the DNA TGTGCCAGCTCCCGGGACAGGGGGTCCTACGGGCAGTACTTC. Translated: CASSRDRGSYGQYF.

This clonotype was recorded at least ten times. The rearrangement links TRBV6-5 to TRBJ2-5; no definite D call. The germline gives CDR1 MNHEY, CDR2 SVGAGI. V was clipped by 2 bases and J by 0 bases, with 7 bases between them. The CDR3 spans 14 residues. The CDR3 nucleotides read TGTGCCAGCAGTTACGGTGGGAACCAAGAGACCCAGTACTTC. Translated: CASSYGGNQETQYF.

In its sample, this clonotype was seen many times. The chain combines TRBV21-1 with TRBJ1-4. TRBV21-1 has pseudogene status. The CDR3 runs 18 residues. In DNA, the CDR3 is TGTGCCAGCAAGTTGCCTCTTAGCTACAAGGTGCATAATGAAAAACTGTTTTTT. This translates into CASKLPLSYKVHNEKLFF.

This clonotype was counted many times. This chain joins TRBV7-4 and TRBJ1-2, with D uncertain. V dropped 5 bases and J dropped 4 bases, with 23 bases sitting between them. Germline V gene sequence: CDR1 SGHVT, CDR2 SQSDAQ. CDR3 length: 17 amino acids. CDR3 sequence reads: CASSQNISARKTYGYTF. The DNA of the CDR3 is TGTGCCAGCAGCCAGAACATTTCAGCTCGAAAGACCTATGGCTACACCTTC.

This clonotype was counted at least ten times. The rearrangement links TRBV6-2 or TRBV6-3 to TRBJ1-2, with unresolved D. Germline lookup yields CDR1 MNHEY and CDR2 SVGEGT. The V end lost 5 bases, the J end lost 4 bases, and 23 bases lay between the germline ends. The CDR3 is made up of 17 amino acids. The CDR3 is CASSIDCCIGKTYGYTF. The CDR3 DNA reads as TGTGCCAGCAGTATCGATTGCTGCATCGGAAAGACCTATGGCTACACCTTC.

This clonotype was detected ten times or more. In nucleotides, the CDR3 is TGTGCCAGCAGCGAACTTGACTATGGCTACACCTTC. This sequence encodes CASSELDYGYTF. The chain combines TRBV25-1 with TRBJ1-2; D unresolved. The CDR3 consists of 12 residues. Germline CDR1 is MGHDK and CDR2 is SYGVNS. V lost 6 bases and J 3 bases, leaving 8 bases between the germline ends.

V is TRBV15 and J is TRBJ2-1; TRBD1 agrees at 8 bases. Germline V gene data show CDR1 as LNHNV and CDR2 as YYDKDF (reference sequence). This CDR3 is built from 13 residues. V lost 5 bases to trimming and J lost 12 bases; unmatched junction nucleotides: 9. CDR3 sequence: CATSPDRVRRQFF. The CDR3 bases are TGTGCCACCAGCCCGGACAGGGTAAGGCGGCAGTTCTTC.